This TCR beta chain was identified in a study of CD8 T cells in ankylosing spondylitis (dated by TCRdb to about 2017). Concerning the study at large: The study set out to find disease-linked TCR variants by profiling T cell receptor beta repertoires in ankylosing spondylitis patients and healthy donors. In total, the full study cohort was made up of 110 or so healthy donors and approximately 24 ankylosing spondylitis patients. Samples of peripheral blood were taken, and for ankylosing spondylitis patients, synovial fluid was collected as well. Study-wide conclusions, independent of this receptor: Blood from ankylosing spondylitis patients appeared to be characterized by a TCR beta motif composed of under 10 highly homologous amino acid variants. The disease-linked clones had a CD8+ phenotype and were found at relatively low frequencies in peripheral blood. Some TCR beta motif variants had previously been reported in synovial fluid and blood of reactive arthritis patients, which suggested common disease-initiation mechanisms. The disease-linked clones were reported to be significantly enriched in matched synovial fluid samples from ankylosing spondylitis patients.

From cysteine to phenylalanine, the CDR3 is 15 amino acids long. CDR3 DNA only is kept here, 45 bases in frame from base 1. V has 5 bases trimmed and J has 5 bases trimmed; junction bases matching no gene number 7. CDR1 and CDR2 (SGHAT, FQNNGV) derive from the germline V gene. This clonotype occurred many times. Its antigen remains undetermined. There are no base qualities to consult, and no much larger clone falls within one base. These reads were obtained on an Illumina HiSeq 2500. Quantitative 5'-RACE with molecular barcodes was the method used to prepare the TCR beta libraries. The published analysis was carried out like this. A new computational method based on a probabilistic model of VDJ rearrangement was used to identify disease-linked TCR variants. TCRdb reprocessing: public reads trimmed at Q25 with fastp, clones called with MiXCR, in-frame beta chains kept. Each entry merges the rows of one CDR3 protein and shows their most common DNA and genes. The V and J calls here are based on TCRdb, not the publication. The sample has approximately 240,000 distinct CDR3 sequences on record, roughly 10% of them singletons. The biggest ten clones account for 2.6% of the sample.

The sequencing sample was made of blood, either unsorted or a sorted T cell fraction (not recorded which). This sequence originates from a male donor with ankylosing spondylitis or in good health (not recorded which). The chain couples TRBV11-2 to TRBJ2-2; TRBD1 agrees with 8 junctional bases. The DNA sequence follows: TGTGCCAGCAGCCTCTGGACAGGGAAGACCGGGGAGCTGTTTTTT. It codes for CASSLWTGKTGELFF.